These T cell receptor beta chains were read from a single sample in a study of blood T cells in healthy people across ages. TCRdb recomputed calls from the 5' RACE reads with MiXCR, one row per CDR3 protein. The table records 600,000 to 1,000,000 distinct CDR3 sequences, 55% to 70% of them present only once. The source material was blood. These receptors were collected from a man in his thirties or forties in good health. CDR3s include the opening cysteine and the closing phenylalanine or tryptophan. The D gene is left open where the match is weak. Where a row states a size, it is once, few, many or the class of an expanded clone; other rows omit it.

TRBV2	.	TRBJ2-1	.	CASRLADISYNEQFF	TGTGCCAGCAGGTTAGCGGACATCTCCTACAATGAGCAGTTCTTC
TRBV5-1	TRBD2	TRBJ2-1	many	CASSPTGGNEQFF	TGCGCCAGCAGCCCGACGGGGGGCAATGAGCAGTTCTTC
TRBV4-1	.	TRBJ2-6	once	CASSQWKGTGANVLTF	TGCGCCAGCAGCCAGTGGAAGGGCACTGGGGCCAACGTCCTGACTTTC
TRBV12-3/TRBV12-4	TRBD2	TRBJ2-3	few	CASNIGYSAMAGEADTQYF	TGTGCCAGCAACATAGGTTATAGCGCGATGGCGGGAGAAGCAGATACGCAGTATTTT
TRBV20-1	TRBD2	TRBJ2-3	.	CSASGGSTSDTQYF	TGCAGTGCTAGTGGCGGGAGTACTTCAGATACGCAGTATTTT
TRBV9	.	TRBJ2-6	few	CASSVSGHGSFSGANVLTF	TGTGCCAGCAGCGTCTCGGGGCACGGGTCGTTCTCTGGGGCCAACGTCCTGACTTTC
TRBV6-1	TRBD1	TRBJ1-2	.	CASRNRGVYGYTF	TGTGCCAGCAGAAACAGGGGGGTCTATGGCTACACCTTC
TRBV6-5	TRBD1	TRBJ2-7	.	CASSDGQGGEQYF	TGTGCCAGCAGTGATGGACAGGGAGGCGAGCAGTACTTC
TRBV6-5	.	TRBJ1-1	.	CASSYSRVNRAEAFF	TGTGCCAGCAGTTACTCGAGGGTGAATAGGGCTGAAGCTTTCTTT
TRBV4-3	.	TRBJ1-2	.	CASSDMKGAPGHGYTF	TGCGCCAGCAGCGATATGAAAGGTGCGCCGGGGCATGGCTACACCTTC
TRBV7-3	.	TRBJ2-6	.	CASSLTTDSGANVLTF	TGTGCCAGCAGCTTAACGACGGACTCTGGGGCCAACGTCCTGACTTTC
TRBV7-2	.	TRBJ2-3	.	CASSWKSTDTQYF	TGTGCCAGCAGCTGGAAGAGCACAGATACGCAGTATTTT
TRBV7-2	TRBD2	TRBJ2-7	.	CASRLAGGDEQYF	TGTGCCAGCAGACTAGCGGGAGGCGACGAGCAGTACTTC
TRBV4-2	.	TRBJ2-5	.	CASSQATGLAAQETQYF	TGTGCCAGCAGCCAAGCTACAGGACTCGCGGCCCAAGAGACCCAGTACTTC
TRBV20-1	.	TRBJ2-3	.	CSARGAYSTDTQYF	TGCAGTGCTCGGGGGGCCTATAGCACAGATACGCAGTATTTT
TRBV6-5	TRBD2	TRBJ2-3	.	CASSYVSGSADTQYF	TGTGCCAGCAGTTACGTAAGCGGGAGTGCAGATACGCAGTATTTT
TRBV20-1	TRBD1	TRBJ2-4	.	CSATDRGRLLGIQYF	TGCAGTGCCACCGACAGGGGGCGGTTGTTGGGCATTCAGTACTTC
TRBV7-2	TRBD2	TRBJ2-1	.	CASSILAANEQFF	TGTGCCAGCAGCATACTAGCGGCCAATGAGCAGTTCTTC
TRBV5-1	TRBD1	TRBJ2-7	.	CASSYAGTGPYEQYF	TGCGCCAGCAGTTACGCCGGGACAGGCCCCTACGAGCAGTACTTC
TRBV14	.	TRBJ1-4	.	CASSHSLATNEKLFF	TGTGCCAGCAGCCATTCCCTAGCAACTAATGAAAAACTGTTTTTT
TRBV29-1	.	TRBJ2-3	.	CSVGGVGGVSTDTQYF	TGCAGCGTGGGCGGAGTGGGGGGAGTGAGCACAGATACGCAGTATTTT
TRBV6-5	.	TRBJ1-5	.	CASSYNRGDRGFNQPQHF	TGTGCCAGCAGTTACAATAGGGGAGATCGGGGCTTTAATCAGCCCCAGCATTTT
TRBV4-2	.	TRBJ1-2	few	CASSQDAGWGYTF	TGTGCCAGCAGCCAAGATGCAGGGTGGGGCTACACCTTC
TRBV5-5	TRBD2	TRBJ2-1	once	CASSARLAGTYNEQFF	TGTGCCAGCAGCGCGCGACTAGCGGGGACCTACAATGAGCAGTTCTTC
TRBV7-8	.	TRBJ2-3	.	CASSAGTSRTQYF	TGTGCCAGCAGCGCCGGGACTTCGCGAACGCAGTATTTT
TRBV4-3	.	TRBJ2-5	.	CASSQDWQGAVGGQYF	TGCGCCAGCAGCCAAGATTGGCAGGGCGCAGTAGGGGGGCAGTACTTC
TRBV3-1	.	TRBJ2-7	.	CASRSEDYEQYF	TGTGCCAGCAGATCCGAGGATTACGAGCAGTACTTC
TRBV27	.	TRBJ2-5	.	CASSSIPLGHEQYF	TGTGCCAGCAGTTCCATCCCCTTAGGGCATGAGCAGTACTTC
TRBV6-2/TRBV6-3	.	TRBJ2-7	.	CASSSGFYEQYF	TGTGCCAGCAGCTCGGGTTTCTACGAGCAGTACTTC
TRBV12-3/TRBV12-4	.	TRBJ2-7	few	CASSEEEDRYEQYF	TGTGCCAGCAGTGAAGAAGAGGACAGATACGAGCAGTACTTC
TRBV13	.	TRBJ2-1	once	CASSLVDSQFF	TGTGCCAGCAGCTTAGTAGATAGTCAGTTCTTC
TRBV7-2	.	TRBJ2-3	.	CASSLEPTPTDTQYF	TGTGCCAGCAGCTTAGAACCAACTCCCACAGATACGCAGTATTTT
TRBV5-6	.	TRBJ2-7	many	CASSLAGRSSYEQYF	TGTGCCAGCAGCTTGGCCGGGCGGAGCTCCTACGAGCAGTACTTC
TRBV7-6	TRBD1	TRBJ2-5	.	CASSLEGTGNQETQYF	TGTGCCAGCAGCTTAGAAGGGACAGGGAACCAAGAGACCCAGTACTTC
TRBV7-3	TRBD1	TRBJ2-3	.	CASSPGQGAIPFLQYF	TGTGCCAGCAGCCCTGGACAGGGGGCAATCCCTTTCCTGCAGTATTTT
TRBV20-1	.	TRBJ1-2	.	CSATQGGYGYTF	TGCAGTGCCACACAGGGCGGCTATGGCTACACCTTC
TRBV20-1	.	TRBJ2-7	few	CSANLGGARILEQYF	TGCAGTGCCAACCTTGGTGGGGCCCGTATCCTCGAGCAGTACTTC
TRBV20-1	.	TRBJ2-7	many	CSARARQGPYEQYF	TGCAGTGCTAGGGCTCGGCAGGGCCCCTACGAGCAGTACTTC
TRBV4-1	TRBD2	TRBJ2-1	few	CASSVRLAGGVRLSSYNEQFF	TGCGCCAGCAGCGTCCGACTAGCGGGAGGGGTAAGGTTGTCCTCCTACAATGAGCAGTTCTTC
TRBV20-1	TRBD2	TRBJ2-1	.	CSAPRLAGYNEQFF	TGCAGTGCCCCGAGACTAGCGGGGTACAATGAGCAGTTCTTC
TRBV12-3/TRBV12-4	.	TRBJ2-1	once	CASSPLGGDEQFF	TGTGCCAGCAGTCCCTTGGGGGGCGATGAGCAGTTCTTC
TRBV4-1	.	TRBJ2-1	.	CASSQQLGLGEQFF	TGCGCCAGCAGCCAACAGTTGGGTTTGGGTGAGCAGTTCTTC
TRBV7-2	.	TRBJ1-2	.	CASSLSDRTANYGYTF	TGTGCCAGCAGCTTATCCGACAGGACAGCTAACTATGGCTACACCTTC
TRBV9	TRBD2	TRBJ2-1	once	CASSHSGSPYNEQFF	TGTGCCAGCAGCCATAGCGGGAGCCCCTACAATGAGCAGTTCTTC
TRBV9	.	TRBJ2-2	once	CASTLGPSGVGELFF	TGTGCCAGCACCCTAGGGCCCTCAGGTGTCGGGGAGCTGTTTTTT
TRBV9	.	TRBJ2-1	.	CASSVVGGRYNEQFF	TGTGCCAGCAGCGTAGTGGGGGGCCGCTACAATGAGCAGTTCTTC
TRBV20-1	.	TRBJ1-5	.	CSAREDTNQPQHF	TGCAGTGCTAGAGAGGACACCAATCAGCCCCAGCATTTT
TRBV5-1	TRBD2	TRBJ2-1	few	CASSFLAGANEQFF	TGCGCCAGCAGCTTCCTAGCGGGAGCGAATGAGCAGTTCTTC
TRBV12-3/TRBV12-4	.	TRBJ2-3	.	CASSFGDAEYF	TGTGCCAGCAGTTTTGGAGATGCGGAGTATTTT
TRBV27	TRBD2	TRBJ2-5	.	CASSRLAEQETQYF	TGTGCCAGCAGCCGACTAGCGGAACAAGAGACCCAGTACTTC
TRBV3-1	TRBD2	TRBJ2-1	.	CASSQRTSGSRQFF	TGTGCCAGCAGCCAAAGGACTAGCGGGAGTAGGCAGTTCTTC
TRBV4-2	.	TRBJ2-5	.	CASSQRTADNDQYF	TGTGCCAGCAGCCAAAGGACTGCTGACAATGACCAGTACTTC
TRBV20-1	TRBD2	TRBJ2-7	.	CSAKALAGYEQYF	TGCAGCGCCAAGGCCTTAGCGGGTTACGAGCAGTACTTC
TRBV12-3/TRBV12-4	TRBD1	TRBJ1-5	few	CASSLSDRDLQPQHF	TGTGCCAGCAGTTTATCGGACAGGGATCTTCAGCCCCAGCATTTT
TRBV4-3	.	TRBJ2-1	.	CASSQDSGNPYNEQFF	TGCGCCAGCAGCCAAGATTCTGGGAACCCTTACAATGAGCAGTTCTTC
TRBV7-2	.	TRBJ1-2	.	CASSADSQGYTF	TGTGCCAGCAGCGCGGACAGCCAAGGCTACACCTTC
TRBV6-2/TRBV6-3	.	TRBJ2-7	few	CASRSGQSYEQYF	TGTGCCAGCAGATCAGGACAATCCTACGAGCAGTACTTC
TRBV7-2	.	TRBJ2-3	few	CASSLAPSYDTQYF	TGTGCCAGCAGCTTAGCTCCTAGCTACGATACGCAGTATTTT
TRBV13	.	TRBJ1-6	.	CASSLGLSPLHF	TGTGCCAGCAGCTTGGGACTTTCACCCCTCCACTTT
TRBV9	.	TRBJ2-1	few	CASSEAPGEGPFF	TGTGCCAGCAGCGAGGCCCCAGGAGAGGGGCCGTTCTTC